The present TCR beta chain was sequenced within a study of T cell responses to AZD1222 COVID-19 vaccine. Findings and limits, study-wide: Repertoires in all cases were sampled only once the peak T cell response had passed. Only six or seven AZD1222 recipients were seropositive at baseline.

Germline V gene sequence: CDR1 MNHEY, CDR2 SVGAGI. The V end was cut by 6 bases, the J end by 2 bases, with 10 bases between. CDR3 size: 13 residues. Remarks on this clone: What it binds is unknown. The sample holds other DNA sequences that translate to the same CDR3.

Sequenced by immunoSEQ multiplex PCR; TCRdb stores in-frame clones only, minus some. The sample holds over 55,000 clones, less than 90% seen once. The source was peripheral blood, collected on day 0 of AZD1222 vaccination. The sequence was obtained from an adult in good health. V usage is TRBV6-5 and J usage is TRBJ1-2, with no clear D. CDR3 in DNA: TGTGCCAGCAGCTACGCGGGAAACTATGGCTACACCTTC. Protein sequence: CASSYAGNYGYTF.